These T cell receptor beta chains were read from a single sample in a study of OX40 agonist ivuxolimab in advanced cancers. Here immunoSEQ multiplex PCR was the method, and the copy in TCRdb shows in-frame clones only, minus some. Among more than 75,000 clones, approximately 91% were seen once, and the ten largest hold around 0.71%. Here the sequenced sample was CD4+ or CD8+ T cells sorted from blood, taken in a trial of the OX40 agonist ivuxolimab. These receptors originate from an adult with an advanced solid tumor such as melanoma, head and neck, liver or kidney cancer. The CDR3 runs from the conserved cysteine through the conserved F or W. Fields, in order: V gene, J gene, D gene, clone size, CDR3 length, CDR3 DNA, CDR3 protein. D genes are given only for firm matches. A clone size is listed for some rows: how often the clone was seen (once, few, many), or a class if it is expanded.

TRBV1	TRBJ2-3	NA	NA	14	TGCACCGGAGCGGGGGGGCGTCTCACAGATACGCAGTATTTT	CTGAGGRLTDTQYF
TRBV7-2	TRBJ1-2	NA	NA	12	TGTGCCAGCAGCTTTTGGGTAGAAGGCTACACCTTC	CASSFWVEGYTF
TRBV29-1	TRBJ2-2	NA	NA	11	TGCAGCGTTCAGTACACCGGGGAGCTGTTTTTT	CSVQYTGELFF
TRBV7-2	TRBJ1-2	NA	NA	14	TGTGCCAGCAGCTCGGAAGGTTACATTCGCGGCTACACCTTC	CASSSEGYIRGYTF
TRBV6-4	TRBJ2-3	NA	NA	14	TGTGCCAGCAGTCCTCAGCTCAACACAGATACGCAGTATTTT	CASSPQLNTDTQYF
TRBV30	TRBJ1-5	NA	NA	14	TGTGCCTGGAGTGTAGGAGGGGCTGGGCAGCCCCAGCATTTT	CAWSVGGAGQPQHF
TRBV20-1	TRBJ1-1	NA	NA	10	TGCAGTGCTACAGGGCCTGAAGCTTTCTTT	CSATGPEAFF
TRBV2	TRBJ2-5	NA	NA	11	TGTGCCAGCAGTCCCTCTACGACCCAGTACTTC	CASSPSTTQYF
TRBV29-1	TRBJ2-1	TRBD1	NA	11	TGCAGCGGGGGGACAGGGGAAGAGCAGTTCTTC	CSGGTGEEQFF
TRBV5-1	TRBJ1-2	NA	NA	16	TGCGCCAGCAGCCTAGCATCGGACTCCTTGACGGCTGGCTACACCTTC	CASSLASDSLTAGYTF
TRBV18	TRBJ2-3	TRBD2	NA	18	TGTGCCAGCTCACCAACTTCTAGCGGGAGGGCCCTCATGAATACGCAGTATTTT	CASSPTSSGRALMNTQYF
TRBV30	TRBJ1-1	NA	NA	15	TGTGCCTGGAAAGGCGGAGGCGACCTGAACACTGAAGCTTTCTTT	CAWKGGGDLNTEAFF
TRBV10-3	TRBJ2-7	NA	NA	12	TGTGCCATCAGGGACAGTAATTACGAGCAGTACTTC	CAIRDSNYEQYF
TRBV18	TRBJ2-4	NA	NA	14	TGTGCCAGCTCAGGGGAAGTAGCCAAAAACATTCAGTACTTC	CASSGEVAKNIQYF
TRBV5-1	TRBJ1-3	NA	NA	13	TGCGCCAGCAGTAATGACGGGGGAAACACCATATATTTT	CASSNDGGNTIYF
TRBV5-1	TRBJ2-1	TRBD1	NA	14	TGCGCCAGCAGCAGATGGACAGGGGAAAATGAGCAGTTCTTC	CASSRWTGENEQFF
TRBV6-1	TRBJ2-2	TRBD1	few	14	TGTGCCAGCGTGTCACAGGGGTGGACCGGGGAGCTGTTTTTT	CASVSQGWTGELFF
TRBV5-1	TRBJ2-1	NA	NA	15	TGCGCCAGCAGCTTCACTATCAGCTCCTACAATGAGCAGTTCTTC	CASSFTISSYNEQFF
TRBV6-1	TRBJ1-5	NA	NA	14	TGTGCCAGCAGTGACCGGGCTCCCGAACGGACCCAGCATTTT	CASSDRAPERTQHF
TRBV6-1	TRBJ2-2	NA	NA	16	TGTGCCAGCAGTGAACGGGCAGCCCTATTCACCGGGGAGCTGTTTTTT	CASSERAALFTGELFF
TRBV5-4	TRBJ2-7	TRBD2	NA	17	TGTGCCAGCAGGGCCGACTTGGGGAGGGCCGGGACCTACGAGCAGTACTTC	CASRADLGRAGTYEQYF